This paragraph reports one T cell receptor beta chain. The sample belongs to a study of blood T cells in healthy people across ages. Then a second PCR, running about 6 to 11 cycles, was carried out with a sample-barcoded 5' primer and a J-beta primer mix. In TCRdb, the 5' RACE reads were re-called with MiXCR into one record per CDR3 protein. There are about 1.8 million distinct CDR3 sequences in the sample; approximately 50% occur only once, and over 2% lies in the top ten. They isolated at least 6.5 million PBMCs from each sample. Sequenced sample: blood. The receptor was isolated from a woman between 35 and 50 years old in good health.

The CDR3 region has the DNA TGCGCCAGCAGCCAGGGCAGGGGATTAGCTAACTATGGCTACACCTTC. Encoded protein: CASSQGRGLANYGYTF. This chain uses TRBV4-3 with TRBJ1-2, with D maybe TRBD1 (6 bases). The CDR3 has 16 residues. Germline V gene lookup returns CDR1 LGHNA and CDR2 YSLEER. Trimming removed 3 bases from V and 0 bases from J, with 14 bases in between.